The clone carrying this TCR beta chain was picked up many times. Its antigen is as yet unknown. MiXCR, applied by TCRdb to the 5' RACE reads, yields one record per CDR3 protein. This table has roughly 28,000 distinct CDR3 sequences, approximately 12% appearing once. The sample comes from a study of T-cell memory formation after mild COVID-19. Notes on the study in general: Pre-infection memory carried some responding clones, suggesting that cross-reactive memory joined. CD8+ contracting clones occupied EMRA, while CD4+ ones occupied mainly CM and EM.

Germline CDR1 and CDR2: MNHEY and SMNVEV (reference sequence). CDR3 length equals 16 residues. V lost 4 bases and J lost 4; bases outside the gene matches: 9. The TCR sequence derives from an adult woman who had mild COVID-19 (a few samples of this study predate the infection). Cell type and time point are not known. The sequencing input was PBMCs or a T cell subset sorted from them (not recorded which). The chain is built from TRBV27 and TRBJ2-1; TRBD2 aligns across 8 bases. The CDR3 coding sequence is TGTGCCAGCAGTTCCGGGAGGGGTCCGCCTTACAATGAGCAGTTCTTC. It specifies CASSSGRGPPYNEQFF.